Following are 6 T cell receptor beta chains from one sample sequenced in a study of blood T cell repertoires in COVID-19. Here immunoSEQ multiplex PCR was the method, and the copy in TCRdb shows in-frame clones only, minus some. The table has a few hundred thousand clones, roughly 91% seen once. Sequenced sample: peripheral blood. The receptors here all came from a man aged 25-45 years with acute or convalescent COVID-19.

The chain employs TRBV5-1 and TRBJ2-7, with D possibly TRBD2 on 6 matching bases. Trimming removed 1 base at V and 2 bases at J, with 10 bases between. The CDR3 covers 14 residues. The germline CDR1 and CDR2 sequences are SGHRS and YFSETQ. Here the CDR3 DNA reads TGCGCCAGCAGCTTGACGGGGGATGCCTACGAGCAGTACTTC. Protein: CASSLTGDAYEQYF.

The chain couples TRBV6-4 to TRBJ2-3; 8 bases line up with TRBD2. This CDR3 is built from 16 residues. Germline CDR1 is MRHNA and CDR2 is SNTAGT. Unmatched junction bases numbered 10, after V lost 3 bases and J lost 5 bases. The CDR3 bases are TGTGCCAGCAGTGAAGGTGTGAGCGGGAGTATAGATACGCAGTATTTT. Encoded protein: CASSEGVSGSIDTQYF.

The chain couples TRBV6-1 to TRBJ2-1, with 8 nucleotides matching TRBD1. Per the germline V gene, CDR1 is MNHNS and CDR2 is SASEGT. J gave up 6 bases and V 1 base, and 11 bases lay outside the gene matches. The CDR3 spans 17 residues. CDR3 protein: CASSEDKRTGRANEQFF. CDR3 in DNA: TGTGCCAGCAGTGAAGACAAAAGGACAGGGCGAGCCAATGAGCAGTTCTTC.

This clone has a single count. This chain connects TRBV7-3 to TRBJ1-1; maybe TRBD1 (5 bases). There are 14 residues in the CDR3. Trimming took 6 bases from V and 1 from J, leaving 12 bases between them. Germline V CDR1 and CDR2: SGHTA, FQGTGA. The CDR3 loop is CASSSGVPNTEAFF. CDR3 DNA sequence: TGTGCCAGCAGTTCGGGGGTCCCGAACACTGAAGCTTTCTTT.

The chain uses TRBV28 and TRBJ1-1; 9 bases fit TRBD1. V lost 5 bases and J lost 8; bases outside the gene matches: 6. The CDR3 sequence is 13 residues long. In germline, CDR1 is MDHEN, CDR2 SYDVKM. The CDR3 sequence is CASSQTGGREAFF. Written as DNA, the CDR3 is TGTGCCAGCAGTCAGACAGGGGGTCGAGAAGCTTTCTTT.

J is TRBJ2-4 and V is TRBV28, with TRBD1 as a possible D gene (6 bases). V was clipped by 5 bases and J by 6 bases, with 11 bases between them. The CDR3 is 13 residues long. CDR1 MDHEN and CDR2 SYDVKM come from the germline V gene. The CDR3 DNA is TGTGCCAGCAGTCCAGGGACAAGAAACATTCAGTACTTC. Its translation is CASSPGTRNIQYF.